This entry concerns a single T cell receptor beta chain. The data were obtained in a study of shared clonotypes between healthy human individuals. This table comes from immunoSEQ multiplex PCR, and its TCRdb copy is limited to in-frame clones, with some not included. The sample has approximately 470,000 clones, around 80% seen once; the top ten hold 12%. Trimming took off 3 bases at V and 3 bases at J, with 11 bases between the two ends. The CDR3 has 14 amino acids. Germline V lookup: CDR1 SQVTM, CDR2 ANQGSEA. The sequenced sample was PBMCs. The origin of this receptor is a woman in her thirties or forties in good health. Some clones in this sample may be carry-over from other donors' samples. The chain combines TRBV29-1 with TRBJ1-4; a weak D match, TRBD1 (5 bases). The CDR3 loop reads CSVETRAPNEKLFF. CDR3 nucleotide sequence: TGCAGCGTTGAGACCAGGGCTCCTAATGAAAAACTGTTTTTT.